These T cell receptor beta chains were read from a single sample in a study of T cell responses to AZD1222 COVID-19 vaccine. Using immunoSEQ multiplex PCR, the repertoire was profiled, and TCRdb retains in-frame clones only, with some absent. Here the sample spans about 100,000 clones, 86% being singletons. Specimen: peripheral blood, collected on day 0 of AZD1222 vaccination. These receptors were collected from an adult in good health. Both conserved end residues are part of each CDR3. The order of the fields is clone size, J gene, V gene, D gene, CDR3 length, CDR3 protein, CDR3 DNA. D genes are given only for firm matches. Clone size, where shown, is once, few, many, or a class for clones that have expanded.

once | TRBJ1-5 | TRBV15 | TRBD1 | 14 | CATSGQGGNQPQHF | TGTGCCACCAGTGGGCAGGGGGGCAATCAGCCCCAGCATTTT
- | TRBJ2-1 | TRBV29-1 | TRBD2 | 13 | CSGQLADLREQFF | TGCAGCGGGCAACTAGCGGACCTACGGGAGCAGTTCTTC
- | TRBJ1-6 | TRBV19 | - | 15 | CASSKLGGENSPLHF | TGTGCCAGTAGCAAACTGGGAGGCGAGAATTCACCCCTCCACTTT
- | TRBJ1-1 | TRBV5-1 | - | 15 | CASTDLGAVPTEAFF | TGCGCCAGCACCGACCTGGGGGCAGTTCCCACTGAAGCTTTCTTT
- | TRBJ2-5 | TRBV7-2 | - | 12 | CASSLVEETQYF | TGTGCCAGCAGCTTAGTTGAGGAGACCCAGTACTTC
- | TRBJ1-1 | TRBV30 | - | 13 | CAWRVQLNTEAFF | TGTGCCTGGAGGGTACAATTGAACACTGAAGCTTTCTTT
- | TRBJ2-2 | TRBV7-8 | - | 17 | CASSLAPFPGLGGELFF | TGTGCCAGCAGCTTAGCGCCTTTCCCGGGACTCGGTGGGGAGCTGTTTTTT
- | TRBJ2-1 | TRBV5-1 | - | 14 | CASSLGYGGWEQFF | TGCGCCAGCAGCTTAGGGTACGGTGGGTGGGAGCAGTTCTTC
once | TRBJ2-5 | TRBV6-6 | TRBD2 | 15 | CASSYATSGVGTQYF | TGTGCCAGCAGTTACGCAACTAGCGGGGTTGGGACCCAGTACTTC
- | TRBJ1-5 | TRBV5-4 | - | 13 | CASSHNQNQPQHF | TGTGCCAGCAGCCACAACCAGAATCAGCCCCAGCATTTT
few | TRBJ1-6 | TRBV6-1 | - | 14 | CATGGDRPNSPLHF | TGTGCCACCGGGGGAGACAGACCCAATTCACCCCTCCACTTT
few | TRBJ1-4 | TRBV6-2/TRBV6-3 | - | 18 | CASSYIAKDSLGYEKLFF | TGTGCCAGCAGTTACATAGCAAAGGACAGTCTCGGATACGAAAAACTGTTTTTT
- | TRBJ2-7 | TRBV30 | - | 14 | CAWKVSGAAGEQYF | TGTGCCTGGAAGGTCTCGGGGGCGGCGGGCGAGCAGTACTTC
- | TRBJ1-2 | TRBV30 | - | 14 | CAWSVEGLGYGYTF | TGTGCCTGGAGTGTAGAGGGGTTGGGCTATGGCTACACCTTC
- | TRBJ1-6 | TRBV25-1 | TRBD1 | 15 | CASTHHRGDNSPLHF | TGTGCCAGCACCCATCACAGGGGAGATAATTCACCCCTCCACTTT
- | TRBJ1-4 | TRBV6-1 | TRBD1 | 15 | CASSETGTGTEKLFF | TGTGCCAGCAGTGAGACCGGGACAGGGACTGAAAAACTGTTTTTT
- | TRBJ1-6 | TRBV5-4 | - | 14 | CASSLDRNNSPLHF | TGTGCCAGCAGCTTGGACCGAAATAATTCACCCCTCCACTTT
- | TRBJ1-3 | TRBV7-7 | - | 15 | CASSAAMSSGNTIYF | TGTGCCAGCAGCGCAGCTATGTCCTCTGGAAACACCATATATTTT
- | TRBJ1-5 | TRBV25-1 | - | 16 | CASSPGGTYSNQPQHF | TGTGCCAGTTCCCCCGGGGGGACATATAGCAATCAGCCCCAGCATTTT
- | TRBJ1-3 | TRBV6-6 | - | 14 | CASRWDFSGNTIYF | TGTGCCAGCAGGTGGGACTTTTCTGGAAACACCATATATTTT